This is a list of T cell receptor beta chains from one sample in a study of shared clonotypes between healthy human individuals. Clones were sequenced by immunoSEQ multiplex PCR, and TCRdb holds only the in-frame ones, with some missing. The sample includes 900,000 to 1,200,000 clones, around 82% of them seen just once. The sequencing sample was made of memory CD4+ T cells from PBMCs. Receptors originate from a young man in good health. Some clones in this sample may be carry-over from other donors' samples. Both conserved end residues are part of each CDR3. Each record gives: D gene, J gene, clone size, V gene, CDR3 protein, CDR3 DNA. The D gene is left open where the match is weak. Size tells how often a clone was seen (once, few, many) or the class of an expanded clone, and some rows leave it out.

D gene: .; J gene: TRBJ1-2; clone size: .; V gene: TRBV7-9; CDR3 protein: CASSLTRYGYTF; CDR3 DNA: TGTGCCAGCAGTCTAACCAGATATGGCTACACCTTC
D gene: .; J gene: TRBJ1-2; clone size: .; V gene: TRBV27; CDR3 protein: CASSLGVGGNGYTF; CDR3 DNA: TGTGCCAGCAGTTTAGGGGTTGGAGGGAATGGCTACACCTTC
D gene: .; J gene: TRBJ2-1; clone size: .; V gene: TRBV5-4; CDR3 protein: CASSLVENNEQFF; CDR3 DNA: TGTGCCAGCAGCTTGGTGGAGAACAATGAGCAGTTCTTC
D gene: .; J gene: TRBJ1-1; clone size: many; V gene: TRBV5-1; CDR3 protein: CASSLVSGTEAFF; CDR3 DNA: TGCGCCAGCAGCTTGGTAAGCGGCACTGAAGCTTTCTTT
D gene: .; J gene: TRBJ2-6; clone size: once; V gene: TRBV18; CDR3 protein: CASSLRDARGANVLTF; CDR3 DNA: TGTGCCAGCTCATTAAGGGACGCAAGAGGGGCCAACGTCCTGACTTTC
D gene: .; J gene: TRBJ1-2; clone size: .; V gene: TRBV2; CDR3 protein: CASRGTRTRGYGYTF; CDR3 DNA: TGTGCCAGCAGAGGAACACGCACCCGGGGATATGGCTACACCTTC
D gene: TRBD1; J gene: TRBJ2-7; clone size: .; V gene: TRBV27; CDR3 protein: CASRRTGSYEQYF; CDR3 DNA: TGTGCCAGCAGGCGGACAGGGAGCTACGAGCAGTACTTC
D gene: .; J gene: TRBJ1-1; clone size: .; V gene: TRBV28; CDR3 protein: CAAGDPGRHFTEAFF; CDR3 DNA: TGTGCCGCTGGAGACCCGGGTCGACATTTTACTGAAGCTTTCTTT
D gene: .; J gene: TRBJ1-4; clone size: .; V gene: TRBV5-1; CDR3 protein: CASSLSLVGLNEKLFF; CDR3 DNA: TGCGCCAGCAGCTTGAGTCTAGTAGGCCTCAATGAAAAACTGTTTTTT
D gene: .; J gene: TRBJ2-2; clone size: .; V gene: TRBV19; CDR3 protein: CASSTPNSNTGELFF; CDR3 DNA: TGTGCCAGTAGTACTCCAAACAGCAACACCGGGGAGCTGTTTTTT
D gene: .; J gene: TRBJ1-1; clone size: few; V gene: TRBV29-1; CDR3 protein: CSIEPGNTEAFF; CDR3 DNA: TGCAGCATAGAACCAGGGAACACTGAAGCTTTCTTT
D gene: TRBD2; J gene: TRBJ2-3; clone size: .; V gene: TRBV7-9; CDR3 protein: CASSLRGGLAGAPGDTQYF; CDR3 DNA: TGTGCCAGCAGCTTAAGGGGAGGACTAGCGGGAGCGCCGGGAGATACGCAGTATTTT
D gene: .; J gene: TRBJ2-2; clone size: .; V gene: TRBV5-1; CDR3 protein: CASSLGRADTGELFF; CDR3 DNA: TGCGCCAGCAGCTTGGGCAGGGCGGACACCGGGGAGCTGTTTTTT
D gene: TRBD1; J gene: TRBJ1-1; clone size: .; V gene: TRBV2; CDR3 protein: CASGGQSIGTEAFF; CDR3 DNA: TGTGCCAGCGGGGGACAGTCCATCGGTACTGAAGCTTTCTTT
D gene: .; J gene: TRBJ2-2; clone size: .; V gene: TRBV27; CDR3 protein: CASSLRLAKNTGELFF; CDR3 DNA: TGTGCCAGCAGTTTGCGGCTAGCAAAGAACACCGGGGAGCTGTTTTTT
D gene: TRBD1; J gene: TRBJ1-4; clone size: .; V gene: TRBV6-6; CDR3 protein: CASSGPGQGEEKLFF; CDR3 DNA: TGTGCCAGCAGTGGCCCGGGACAGGGGGAAGAAAAACTGTTTTTT
D gene: TRBD1; J gene: TRBJ2-3; clone size: .; V gene: TRBV9; CDR3 protein: CASSGPGQGADTQYF; CDR3 DNA: TGTGCCAGCAGCGGCCCGGGACAGGGGGCAGATACGCAGTATTTT
D gene: TRBD1; J gene: TRBJ1-4; clone size: .; V gene: TRBV25-1; CDR3 protein: CASSESGGGANEKLFF; CDR3 DNA: TGTGCCAGCAGTGAATCAGGGGGTGGTGCTAATGAAAAACTGTTTTTT
D gene: .; J gene: TRBJ2-7; clone size: .; V gene: TRBV5-1; CDR3 protein: CASSRVTGSYEQYF; CDR3 DNA: TGCGCCAGCAGCCGGGTGACAGGCTCCTACGAGCAGTACTTC
D gene: .; J gene: TRBJ2-6; clone size: .; V gene: TRBV5-1; CDR3 protein: CASSLLIGTSGANVLTF; CDR3 DNA: TGCGCCAGCAGCTTGTTAATCGGGACTTCTGGGGCCAACGTCCTGACTTTC
D gene: TRBD1; J gene: TRBJ1-4; clone size: once; V gene: TRBV11-2; CDR3 protein: CASSLGQANEKLFF; CDR3 DNA: TGTGCCAGCAGCCTGGGACAGGCAAATGAAAAACTGTTTTTT
D gene: .; J gene: TRBJ2-3; clone size: once; V gene: TRBV7-2; CDR3 protein: CASSRSGTTDTQYF; CDR3 DNA: TGTGCCAGCAGCCGTAGCGGCACCACAGATACGCAGTATTTT
D gene: .; J gene: TRBJ1-3; clone size: .; V gene: TRBV20-1; CDR3 protein: CSAETGNTIYF; CDR3 DNA: TGCAGTGCTGAGACTGGAAACACCATATATTTT
D gene: TRBD1; J gene: TRBJ2-3; clone size: .; V gene: TRBV7-9; CDR3 protein: CASSYSGTGRTDTQYF; CDR3 DNA: TGTGCCAGCAGCTACTCCGGGACAGGGCGCACAGATACGCAGTATTTT
D gene: TRBD2; J gene: TRBJ2-3; clone size: .; V gene: TRBV5-1; CDR3 protein: CASSQGLAEDTQYF; CDR3 DNA: TGCGCCAGCAGCCAGGGACTAGCGGAAGATACGCAGTATTTT
D gene: TRBD1; J gene: TRBJ1-3; clone size: .; V gene: TRBV28; CDR3 protein: CASRGQVSGNTIYF; CDR3 DNA: TGTGCCAGCCGGGGACAGGTCTCTGGAAACACCATATATTTT
D gene: TRBD1; J gene: TRBJ2-5; clone size: .; V gene: TRBV4-1; CDR3 protein: CASSQGTGGLGETQYF; CDR3 DNA: TGCGCCAGCAGCCAAGGAACAGGGGGCCTAGGGGAGACCCAGTACTTC
D gene: .; J gene: TRBJ2-5; clone size: .; V gene: TRBV7-6; CDR3 protein: CASSSQVVETQYF; CDR3 DNA: TGTGCCAGCAGCTCACAAGTAGTAGAGACCCAGTACTTC
D gene: TRBD1; J gene: TRBJ2-3; clone size: .; V gene: TRBV19; CDR3 protein: CASSFVGDSSSTDTQYF; CDR3 DNA: TGTGCCAGTTCATTTGTCGGGGACAGCTCTAGCACAGATACGCAGTATTTT
D gene: TRBD1; J gene: TRBJ1-5; clone size: .; V gene: TRBV6-5; CDR3 protein: CASSYSGDRNQPQHF; CDR3 DNA: TGTGCCAGCAGTTACTCAGGGGACAGAAATCAGCCCCAGCATTTT
D gene: .; J gene: TRBJ2-7; clone size: .; V gene: TRBV28; CDR3 protein: CASSLLGSWDF; CDR3 DNA: TGTGCCAGCAGTTTATTGGGGTCTTGGGACTTC